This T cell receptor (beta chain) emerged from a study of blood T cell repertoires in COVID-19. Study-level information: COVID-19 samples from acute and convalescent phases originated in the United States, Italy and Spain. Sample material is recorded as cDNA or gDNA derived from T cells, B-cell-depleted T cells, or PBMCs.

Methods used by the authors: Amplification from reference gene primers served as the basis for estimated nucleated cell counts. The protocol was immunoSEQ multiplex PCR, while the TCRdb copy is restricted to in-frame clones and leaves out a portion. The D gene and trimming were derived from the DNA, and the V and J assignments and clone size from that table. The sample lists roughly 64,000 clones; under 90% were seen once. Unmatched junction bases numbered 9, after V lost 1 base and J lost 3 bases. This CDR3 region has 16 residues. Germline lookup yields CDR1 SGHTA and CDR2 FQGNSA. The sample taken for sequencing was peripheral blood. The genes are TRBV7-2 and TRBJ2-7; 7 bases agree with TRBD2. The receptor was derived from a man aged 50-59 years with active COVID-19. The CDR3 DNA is TGTGCCAGCAGCTTAGACGGCGGGAGACCCCACTACGAGCAGTACTTC. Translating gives CASSLDGGRPHYEQYF.